The source of this TCR beta chain is a study of cytomegalovirus exposure and HLA in healthy donors. Study results and caveats: TCR beta V- and J-gene trimming was later associated with a missense DCLRE1C variant. Over 150 TCR beta chains were listed as cytomegalovirus-associated.

The CDR3 loop spans 14 amino acids. V was trimmed by 5 bases and J by 1 base, leaving 9 bases between them. CDR1 is MNHEY, CDR2 SVGAGI, per germline. About this clone itself: As yet, its antigen is unknown.

The PCR ran on 60 Vbeta and 13 Jbeta primers. Repertoires were generated with immunoSEQ multiplex PCR, while TCRdb's copy carries only in-frame clones and drops some. Here the sample spans tens of thousands of clones, 75% to 80% being singletons. This TCR derives from a female donor in good health and CMV-seronegative. Sequenced sample: PBMCs. The genes are TRBV6-5 and TRBJ2-1; D is undetermined. CDR3 coding DNA: TGTGCCAGCAGTACGGCTAGGTCCTACAATGAGCAGTTCTTC. Amino acid sequence: CASSTARSYNEQFF.